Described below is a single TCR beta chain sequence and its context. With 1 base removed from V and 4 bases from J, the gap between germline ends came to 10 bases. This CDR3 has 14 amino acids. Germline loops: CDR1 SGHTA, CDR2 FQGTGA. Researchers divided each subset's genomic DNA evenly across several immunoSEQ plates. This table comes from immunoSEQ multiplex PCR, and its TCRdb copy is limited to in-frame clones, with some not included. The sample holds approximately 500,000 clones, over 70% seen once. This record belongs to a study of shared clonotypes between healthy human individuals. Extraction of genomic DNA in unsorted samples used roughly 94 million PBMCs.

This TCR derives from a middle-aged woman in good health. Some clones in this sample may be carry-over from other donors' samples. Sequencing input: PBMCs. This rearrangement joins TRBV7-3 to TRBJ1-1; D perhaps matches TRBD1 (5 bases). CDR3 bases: TGTGCCAGCAGCTTAATGGGGCGAGGCACTGAAGCTTTCTTT. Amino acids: CASSLMGRGTEAFF.